The rows below give T cell receptor beta chains drawn from one sample of a study of cytomegalovirus exposure and HLA in healthy donors. The protocol was immunoSEQ multiplex PCR, while the TCRdb copy is restricted to in-frame clones and leaves out a portion. Counted here are about 55,000 clones, 65% to 80% occurring once; the ten biggest clones make up less than 35%. The sample comprised PBMCs. The source of these receptors is a man in his forties in good health and CMV-seropositive. Both conserved end residues are part of each CDR3. A D gene is named only where the DNA matches it firmly. Clone size appears in some rows only: once, few, many, or a class for an expanded clone.

abundance: -
j_gene: TRBJ1-1
v_gene: TRBV5-1
d_gene: -
CDR3nt: TGCGCCAGCAGCTTGGTAGCCGGAAACACTGAAGCTTTCTTT
CDR3aa: CASSLVAGNTEAFF

abundance: few
j_gene: TRBJ2-3
v_gene: TRBV11-3
d_gene: TRBD2
CDR3nt: TGTGCCAGCAGCCTTGGACTAGCGGGGGGTCCCGATACGCAGTATTTT
CDR3aa: CASSLGLAGGPDTQYF

abundance: -
j_gene: TRBJ1-1
v_gene: TRBV10-3
d_gene: TRBD1
CDR3nt: TGTGCCATCAGCACAAGACAGGGTCGAAACACTGAAGCTTTCTTT
CDR3aa: CAISTRQGRNTEAFF

abundance: -
j_gene: TRBJ1-2
v_gene: TRBV5-1
d_gene: TRBD1
CDR3nt: TGCGCCAGCAGCCAGCAACAGGGGGACTATGGCTACACCTTC
CDR3aa: CASSQQQGDYGYTF

abundance: few
j_gene: TRBJ1-1
v_gene: TRBV10-1
d_gene: -
CDR3nt: TGCGCCAGCAGTATCCAGTTGAACACTGAAGCTTTCTTT
CDR3aa: CASSIQLNTEAFF

abundance: few
j_gene: TRBJ2-7
v_gene: TRBV7-9
d_gene: -
CDR3nt: TGTGCCAGCAGCTTAGACGACAACTACGAGCAGTACTTC
CDR3aa: CASSLDDNYEQYF

abundance: many
j_gene: TRBJ2-5
v_gene: TRBV5-1
d_gene: -
CDR3nt: TGCGCCAGCAGCCCGGCGGCCGAGGAGACCCAGTACTTC
CDR3aa: CASSPAAEETQYF

abundance: -
j_gene: TRBJ2-3
v_gene: TRBV29-1
d_gene: TRBD2
CDR3nt: TGCAGCGTAGGGGAGACTAGCGGGGGGAGCACAGATACGCAGTATTTT
CDR3aa: CSVGETSGGSTDTQYF

abundance: -
j_gene: TRBJ2-7
v_gene: TRBV4-1
d_gene: -
CDR3nt: TGCGCCAGCAGCCAAGATGAGGTCAGAGGCTACGAGCAGTACTTC
CDR3aa: CASSQDEVRGYEQYF

abundance: -
j_gene: TRBJ1-6
v_gene: TRBV6-1
d_gene: TRBD1
CDR3nt: TGTGCCAGCAGTGCTCGGGGGTCTGGGGGGACAGGGGGCGCCAATTCACCCCTCCACTTT
CDR3aa: CASSARGSGGTGGANSPLHF

abundance: -
j_gene: TRBJ2-2
v_gene: TRBV4-1
d_gene: TRBD2
CDR3nt: TGCGCCAGCAGCGAAGACGAAGCGGGGGGGCTCTCCGGGGAGCTGTTTTTT
CDR3aa: CASSEDEAGGLSGELFF

abundance: once
j_gene: TRBJ2-5
v_gene: TRBV5-1
d_gene: -
CDR3nt: TGCGCCAGCAGCTTAGCGACCCTTCAAGAGACCCAGTACTTC
CDR3aa: CASSLATLQETQYF